The source of this TCR beta chain is a study of blood T cell repertoires in COVID-19. Study background: COVID-19 samples from acute and convalescent phases originated in the United States, Italy and Spain.

All enrollees were about 18 to 90 years old and from 20 to 30 US areas. Participant-reported clinical history was the basis for cohort assignment. Trimming at V came to 4 bases and at J to 1 base, leaving 3 bases not matched to a gene. CDR3 length: 14 amino acids. Germline V lookup: CDR1 SQVTM, CDR2 ANQGSEA. In the source study's methods: Amplified reference gene primers provided the basis for estimating nucleated cell counts. Assay used: immunoSEQ multiplex PCR; TCRdb lists only in-frame clones, some missing. V, J and clone size derive from that table, while D and trimming were established from the DNA sequence. Here the sample spans fewer than 350,000 clones, nearly 90% being singletons. This clone was seen more than once but under ten times.

The sequencing input was PBMCs or T cells enriched from blood (not recorded which). The source of this sequence is a woman aged 18-29 years with acute COVID-19. The V gene is TRBV29-1, the J gene TRBJ2-2, with 7 bases that match TRBD1. The CDR3 here is CSVVRDRNTGELFF. CDR3 nucleotides: TGCAGCGTTGTCCGGGACAGGAACACCGGGGAGCTGTTTTTT.